The TCR beta chain described here comes from a study of blood T cell repertoires in COVID-19. About the study: There were acute and convalescent COVID-19 samples, and they came from the United States, Italy and Spain. PBMCs, B-cell-depleted T cells, or T cells provided the cDNA or gDNA that made up the material.

In the authors' workflow: For nucleated cells, counts were estimated from reference gene primer amplification. Profiled with immunoSEQ multiplex PCR; TCRdb holds only in-frame clones, not every one. V and J calls and clone size are those listed in that table; D and trimming were worked out from the DNA. The sample consists of roughly 290,000 clones, 70% to 90% of them appearing once. The sequence was collected from a woman in her 50s who had recovered from COVID-19. The sample comprised peripheral blood.

In DNA form, the CDR3 reads TGTGCTCAAGCCGGGACAGGGTCAGATACGCAGTATTTT. Its translation is CAQAGTGSDTQYF. The chain uses TRBV10-3 and TRBJ2-3, with 9 positions matching TRBD1. The CDR3 has 13 amino acids. Germline loops: CDR1 ENHRY, CDR2 SYGVKD.